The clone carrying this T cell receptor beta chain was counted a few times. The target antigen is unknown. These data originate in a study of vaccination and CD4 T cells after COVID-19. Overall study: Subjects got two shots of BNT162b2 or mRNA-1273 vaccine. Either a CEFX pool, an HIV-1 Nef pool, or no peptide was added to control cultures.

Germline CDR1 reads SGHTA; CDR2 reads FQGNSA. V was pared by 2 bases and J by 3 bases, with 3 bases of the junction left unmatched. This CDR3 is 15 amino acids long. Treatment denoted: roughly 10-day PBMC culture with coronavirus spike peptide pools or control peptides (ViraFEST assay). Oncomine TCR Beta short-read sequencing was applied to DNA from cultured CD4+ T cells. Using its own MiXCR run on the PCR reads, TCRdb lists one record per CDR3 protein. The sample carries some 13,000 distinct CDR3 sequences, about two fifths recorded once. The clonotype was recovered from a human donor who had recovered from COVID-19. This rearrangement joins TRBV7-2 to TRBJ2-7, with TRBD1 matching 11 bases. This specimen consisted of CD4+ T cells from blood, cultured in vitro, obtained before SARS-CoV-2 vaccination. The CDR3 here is CASSLSGTGGYEQYF. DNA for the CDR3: TGTGCCAGCAGCTTATCAGGGACAGGGGGCTACGAGCAGTACTTC.